The TCR beta chain described here comes from a study of T cell responses to AZD1222 COVID-19 vaccine. Findings and caveats of the study: Only five or six individuals given AZD1222 were seropositive at baseline.

The method was immunoSEQ multiplex PCR; TCRdb's version includes in-frame clones alone and lacks a portion of them. Of approximately 200,000 clones detected, 80% to 95% appear once; the ten largest clones hold about 3.5%. In the case of this clone: The antigen remains unidentified.

Timing groups of about 4 and about 12 weeks for second doses were pooled. This clonotype was sampled from an adult who received the AZD1222 COVID-19 vaccine. Sequencing was performed on peripheral blood, taken 28 days after the second AZD1222 dose.

The CDR3 sequence is CASSDSWTSGINEQFF. CDR3 nucleotide sequence: TGTGCCAGTAGTGATAGTTGGACTAGCGGGATCAATGAGCAGTTCTTC. This chain uses TRBV19 with TRBJ2-1; 12 bases are shared with TRBD2. In germline, CDR1 is LNHDA, CDR2 SQIVND (reference sequence). Germline trimming cut 5 bases from V and 6 bases from J; bases unmatched to any gene: 8. This CDR3 has 16 residues.